This passage covers 20 T cell receptor beta chains from one sample sequenced in a study of blood T cells in healthy people across ages. Sample-barcoded 5' priming and a J-beta primer mix drove a second PCR of about 6 to 12 cycles. TCRdb analysed the 5' RACE reads with MiXCR anew, one entry per CDR3 protein. Of around 800,000 distinct CDR3 sequences in the sample, around a quarter were seen once. This sample was shared with a second study, whose subject was T cells of mothers and their children.

The specimen was blood. The origin of the receptors is a boy aged 5 to 17 in good health.

This clonotype occurred a few times. The V call is TRBV9, the J call TRBJ2-7, with D perhaps TRBD1 or TRBD2 (5 bases each). CDR3 length: 13 amino acids. In germline, CDR1 is SGDLS, CDR2 YYNGEE. The V end lost 4 bases, the J end lost 1 base, and 9 bases lay between the germline ends. This chain's CDR3 is CASSPRESYEQYF. In DNA form, the CDR3 reads TGTGCCAGCAGCCCCAGGGAGTCCTACGAGCAGTACTTC.

Here the CDR3 reads CASSFGPEAFF. For the CDR3, the DNA is TGTGCCAGCAGCTTCGGTCCTGAAGCTTTCTTT. The chain carries TRBV7-9 and TRBJ1-1; D gene ambiguous. Between the trimmed V and J ends, which lost 3 bases and 6 bases, there was a span of 5 bases. From germline, CDR1 is SEHNR and CDR2 FQNEAQ (reference sequence). This CDR3 contains 11 residues.

The rearrangement joins TRBV6-1 to TRBJ2-3; maybe TRBD1 (5 bases). This CDR3 has 19 amino acids. The germline V gene has CDR1 MNHNS and CDR2 SASEGT. The ends were cut back, 3 bases at V and 0 bases at J, with 22 bases in the middle. The CDR3 here is CASSDGRATGRVSTDTQYF. CDR3 nucleotide sequence: TGTGCCAGCAGTGACGGCAGGGCCACTGGCCGGGTTAGCACAGATACGCAGTATTTT.

This clonotype was counted at least ten times. The J gene is TRBJ2-5, the V gene TRBV12-3 or TRBV12-4; D call uncertain. With 4 bases removed from V and 3 bases from J, the gap between germline ends came to 6 bases. This CDR3 is 12 amino acids long. CDR3 residues: CASSSREETQYF. CDR3 in DNA: TGTGCCAGCAGTTCACGGGAAGAGACCCAGTACTTC.

The gene calls are TRBV28 and TRBJ2-7; unclear D gene. Looked up from germline, CDR1 is MDHEN and CDR2 is SYDVKM. This CDR3 region has 15 residues. V lost 1 base and J lost 4, with 14 bases in between. CDR3 nucleotide sequence: TGTGCCAGCAGTTTATTACCCAGCGCCGTTTACGAGCAGTACTTC. This sequence encodes CASSLLPSAVYEQYF.

The chain carries TRBV4-1 and TRBJ2-1, with 8 bases that match TRBD1. CDR1 and CDR2 from the germline V gene are MGHRA and YSYEKL. The CDR3 loop spans 16 amino acids. The J segment lost 4 bases and the V segment lost 4 bases, leaving 9 bases of the junction unmatched. CDR3 loop: CASSPLPGGLYNEQFF. The CDR3 nucleotides are TGCGCCAGCAGCCCGCTCCCAGGGGGCCTTTACAATGAGCAGTTCTTC.

This clonotype was found a few times. The rearrangement uses TRBV5-5 and TRBJ2-6; TRBD2 might be the D (5 bases). Germline loops: CDR1 SGHKS, CDR2 YYEKEE (reference sequence). The CDR3 runs to 18 residues. V lost 1 base to trimming and J lost 0 bases, with 14 bases between them. The CDR3 region has the DNA TGTGCCAGCAGCTTGTTCACATCTCGGGACTCTGGGGCCAACGTCCTGACTTTC. Its protein is CASSLFTSRDSGANVLTF.

This clonotype showed up just a few times. J is TRBJ1-2 and V is TRBV12-3 or TRBV12-4, with D perhaps TRBD1 (5 bases). The CDR3 is made up of 12 amino acids. Trimming took 6 bases from V and 7 from J, leaving 12 bases between them. DNA of the CDR3: TGTGCCAGCAGGGCAACAGGATCTGGCTACACCTTC. It specifies CASRATGSGYTF.

This clonotype appeared a single time. The V call is TRBV28, the J call TRBJ2-7; 10 nucleotides line up with TRBD1. J was trimmed by 3 bases and V by 3 bases; bases with no gene match: 11. Per germline, CDR1 MDHEN and CDR2 SYDVKM. The CDR3 extends over 17 amino acids. As DNA, the CDR3 is TGTGCCAGCAGTTTCCTTAGGGGACAGGGGAGTTACTACGAGCAGTACTTC. Translation: CASSFLRGQGSYYEQYF.

This clonotype has just a few counts. The V call is TRBV20-1, the J call TRBJ2-1; 9 nucleotides line up with TRBD2. V was pared by 5 bases and J by 9 bases, with 11 bases of the junction left unmatched. CDR1 and CDR2 (germline): DFQATT, SNEGSKA (reference sequence). The CDR3 has 14 amino acids. Written as DNA, the CDR3 is TGCAGTGCTCCCCAAGGGAGCGGGGGGTTTGAGCAGTTCTTC. Translation gives CSAPQGSGGFEQFF.

This clonotype was picked up a small number of times. The J gene is TRBJ1-1, the V gene TRBV7-9; D is ambiguous. Between the trimmed V and J ends, which lost 8 bases and 6 bases, there was a span of 16 bases. Germline V CDR1 and CDR2: SEHNR, FQNEAQ (reference sequence). This CDR3 comprises 13 residues. CDR3 protein: CASRLTAGAEAFF. The CDR3 region has the DNA TGTGCCAGCCGACTTACAGCGGGCGCTGAAGCTTTCTTT.

The CDR3 region is CASSSPIRRGSGSPLHF. In DNA form, the CDR3 reads TGTGCCAGCAGTTCCCCCATTCGCAGGGGTTCTGGTTCACCCCTCCACTTT. The rearrangement uses TRBV6-5 and TRBJ1-6, with D maybe TRBD1 (6 bases). Trimming stripped 4 bases from V and 9 bases from J, with 22 bases between. This CDR3 is built from 17 residues. The germline V gene encodes CDR1 MNHEY and CDR2 SVGAGI.

This clonotype turned up a few times. The CDR3 loop is CAIKAGLFYEQYF. The CDR3 coding sequence is TGTGCCATCAAAGCGGGCCTTTTTTACGAGCAGTACTTC. The chain is built from TRBV10-3 and TRBJ2-7, with D possibly TRBD2 on 6 matching bases. The CDR3 contains 13 residues. Germline-derived CDR1 and CDR2 are ENHRY and SYGVKD. V was trimmed by 7 bases and J by 4 bases, leaving 14 bases between them.

The genes are TRBV25-1 and TRBJ2-5; D tentatively fits TRBD1 or TRBD2 (5 bases each). This CDR3 contains 15 residues. CDR1 is MGHDK, CDR2 SYGVNS, per germline. V gave up 3 bases and J gave up 6 bases, with 17 bases separating them. CDR3 DNA: TGTGCCAGCAGTGACCCGGGTGAGGGGATGCAGACCCAGTACTTC. It codes for CASSDPGEGMQTQYF. The full variable domain, with the rest looked up from reference TRBV25-1 and TRBJ2-5, is EADIYQTPRYLVIGTGKKITLECSQTMGHDKMYWYQQDPGMELHLIHYSYGVNSTEKGDLSSESTVSRIRTEHFPLTLESARPSHTSQYLCASSDPGEGMQTQYFGPGTRLLVL.

This clonotype was seen only a few times. This chain uses TRBV7-9 with TRBJ2-5; a weak D match, TRBD1 (5 bases). CDR3 size: 14 residues. V dropped 5 bases and J dropped 2 bases, with 12 bases sitting between them. CDR1 and CDR2 (germline): SEHNR, FQNEAQ (reference sequence). The CDR3 DNA reads TGTGCCAGCAGCCCTCGGACAAATCAAGAGACCCAGTACTTC. Amino acids: CASSPRTNQETQYF.

This clonotype was counted between two and nine times. V and J are TRBV5-4 and TRBJ1-2, with D possibly TRBD1 on 5 matching bases. CDR3 length equals 12 residues. Germline CDR1 and CDR2: SGHNT and YYREEE (reference sequence). The ends were cut back, 4 bases at V and 8 bases at J, with 12 bases in the middle. The CDR3 region has the DNA TGTGCCAGCAGCGGGGCTGGGGAGGGCTACACCTTC. Protein: CASSGAGEGYTF.

The CDR3 reads CASSEAGGSDTQYF. Here the CDR3 DNA reads TGTGCCAGCAGTGAAGCGGGGGGGTCAGATACGCAGTATTTT. The chain combines TRBV6-1 with TRBJ2-3; 7 bases are shared with TRBD2. CDR3 length: 14 residues. CDR1 is MNHNS and CDR2 is SASEGT in the germline V gene. V was clipped by 0 bases and J by 4 bases; unmatched bases: 1.

This clonotype has more than one count but fewer than ten. An end of the junction differs from the germline gene, which may be a read error. The genes are TRBV7-6 and TRBJ1-2; a possible D gene is TRBD1 (5 bases). Germline CDR1 reads SGHVS; CDR2 reads FNYEAQ. This CDR3 has 14 residues. CDR3 nucleotides: TGTGCCAGCAGCTTAAGGGGAAGGGACTATGGCCACACCTTC. It translates to CASSLRGRDYGHTF.

This chain links TRBV12-3 or TRBV12-4 with TRBJ2-6; D gene uncertain. This CDR3 comprises 13 residues. Trimming pared 11 bases from V and 0 bases from J, leaving 8 bases between. The CDR3 DNA sequence: TGTGCCGGTTGTTTCTCTGGGGCCAACGTCCTGACTTTC. This sequence encodes CAGCFSGANVLTF.

This chain uses TRBV29-1 with TRBJ2-1; the D is unclear. The CDR3 consists of 11 residues. Germline V gene sequence: CDR1 SQVTM, CDR2 ANQGSEA. With 2 bases removed from V and 6 bases from J, the gap between germline ends came to 5 bases. Here the CDR3 DNA reads TGCAGCGTTGAAAGGCGCAATGAGCAGTTCTTC. Amino acid sequence: CSVERRNEQFF.